The 16 T cell receptor beta chains reported below all come from one sample, sequenced in a study of T cell responses to AZD1222 COVID-19 vaccine. TCRdb's copy holds only in-frame clones and misses some; the assay was immunoSEQ multiplex PCR. The data contain 150,000 to 200,000 clones, 88% of them singletons. Sample: peripheral blood, taken 28 days after the second AZD1222 dose. The source of these receptors is an adult who received the AZD1222 COVID-19 vaccine.

DNA of the CDR3: TGTGCCAGCACCCCGGAAGGGCTTAATGAAAAACTGTTTTTT. It translates to CASTPEGLNEKLFF. V and J are TRBV6-6 and TRBJ1-4; D uncertain. This CDR3 has 14 amino acids. V was shortened by 7 bases and J by 4 bases, with 13 bases between the two germline ends. Per germline, CDR1 MNHNY and CDR2 SVGAGI (reference sequence).

A single count supports this clone. This chain joins TRBV6-5 and TRBJ1-6; no definite D call. In germline, CDR1 is MNHEY, CDR2 SVGAGI. V shed 5 bases and J shed 0 bases, with 8 bases lying between them. The CDR3 runs to 15 residues. CDR3 sequence reads: CASSRGGSYNSPLHF. The CDR3 DNA reads as TGTGCCAGCAGTCGGGGAGGCTCCTATAATTCACCCCTCCACTTT.

This clone was seen a single time. This chain joins TRBV7-3 and TRBJ2-2; D is possibly TRBD1 (5 bases). The germline gives CDR1 SGHTA, CDR2 FQGTGA. The CDR3 extends over 15 amino acids. Between the trimmed V and J ends, which lost 2 bases and 0 bases, there was a span of 7 bases. This chain's CDR3 is CASSLQGPNTGELFF. CDR3 sequence (DNA): TGTGCCAGCAGCTTACAGGGTCCGAACACCGGGGAGCTGTTTTTT.

The chain is built from TRBV5-1 and TRBJ2-7; TRBD1 matches at 10 bases. The V gene's germline CDR1 is SGHRS and CDR2 YFSETQ. V was pared by 3 bases and J by 2 bases, with 17 bases of the junction left unmatched. CDR3 size: 19 residues. The CDR3 nucleotides read TGCGCCAGCAGCTCGCTTCCGGGACAGGGGCCGGATACCCCCTACGAGCAGTACTTC. Encoded protein: CASSSLPGQGPDTPYEQYF. Full variable domain (outside the CDR3, taken from reference TRBV5-1 and TRBJ2-7): KAGVTQTPRYLIKTRGQQVTLSCSPISGHRSVSWYQQTPGQGLQFLFEYFSETQRNKGNFPGRFSGRQFSNSRSEMNVSTLELGDSALYLCASSSLPGQGPDTPYEQYFGPGTRLTVT.

The chain has TRBV7-2 and TRBJ2-5, with D uncertain. The germline V and J ends were trimmed by 2 bases and 4 bases, with 14 bases remaining between them. The CDR3 is 15 residues long. CDR1 SGHTA and CDR2 FQGNSA come from the germline V gene. CDR3 sequence (DNA): TGTGCCAGCAGCTTAATTAGAAGCTCGCGAGAGACCCAGTACTTC. Translating gives CASSLIRSSRETQYF.

This sequence joins TRBV9 and TRBJ2-3, with no clear D. Looked up from germline, CDR1 is SGDLS and CDR2 is YYNGEE. The germline V and J ends were trimmed by 4 bases and 2 bases, with 8 bases remaining between them. The CDR3 has 13 amino acids. CDR3 loop: CASSPRITDTQYF. The CDR3 coding sequence is TGTGCCAGCAGCCCCCGGATCACAGATACGCAGTATTTT. Supplemented by reference TRBV9 and TRBJ2-3, the full variable domain reads DSGVTQTPKHLITATGQRVTLRCSPRSGDLSVYWYQQSLDQGLQFLIQYYNGEERAKGNILERFSAQQFPDLHSELNLSSLELGDSALYFCASSPRITDTQYFGPGTRLTVL.

This sequence joins TRBV5-4 and TRBJ1-2, with D uncertain. The germline V and J ends were trimmed by 4 bases and 3 bases, with 10 bases remaining between them. The CDR3 sequence is 13 residues long. CDR1 and CDR2 (germline): SGHNT, YYREEE (reference sequence). The CDR3 loop is CASSPPDHYGYTF. CDR3 nucleotides: TGTGCCAGCAGCCCCCCCGACCACTATGGCTACACCTTC.

The chain employs TRBV5-1 and TRBJ1-1; no clear D. The CDR3 sequence is 15 residues long. Germline V CDR1 and CDR2: SGHRS, YFSETQ. Trimming took 1 base from V and 0 from J, leaving 10 bases between them. DNA of the CDR3: TGCGCCAGCAGCTTGACCCTGGGCGTGAACACTGAAGCTTTCTTT. Its translation: CASSLTLGVNTEAFF.

The V gene is TRBV5-1, the J gene TRBJ2-7, with 7 bases lining up with TRBD2. This CDR3 is 12 amino acids long. J gave up 7 bases and V 5 bases, and 6 bases lay outside the gene matches. The germline V gene encodes CDR1 SGHRS and CDR2 YFSETQ. DNA for the CDR3: TGCGCCAGCAGAATAGGACTAGGGGAGCAGTACTTC. Its translation is CASRIGLGEQYF.

This clone was found once. The chain couples TRBV25-1 to TRBJ2-3; 9 bases match TRBD1. There are 12 residues in the CDR3. From germline, CDR1 is MGHDK and CDR2 SYGVNS. Trimming removed 2 bases from V and 11 bases from J; junction bases left unmatched: 2. DNA for the CDR3: TGTGCCAGCAGTGAAGACAGGGGGGGGCAGTATTTT. Translated: CASSEDRGGQYF.

This chain connects TRBV19 to TRBJ1-3; D unclear. The CDR3 runs to 13 residues. Trimming took 6 bases from V and 2 from J, leaving 8 bases between them. Germline loops: CDR1 LNHDA, CDR2 SQIVND (reference sequence). CDR3 sequence reads: CASRYGPGNTIYF. The CDR3 DNA is TGTGCCAGTAGGTACGGACCTGGAAACACCATATATTTT.

The CDR3 reads CASGGGVYEQYF. CDR3 DNA: TGCGCCAGCGGGGGGGGAGTCTACGAGCAGTACTTC. V gene TRBV10-2 combines with J gene TRBJ2-7; 7 positions agree with TRBD2. Germline V lookup: CDR1 WSHSY, CDR2 SAAADI. The CDR3 is 12 amino acids. V dropped 8 bases and J dropped 3; count of bases not matched to a gene: 4.

The chain carries TRBV9 and TRBJ2-7; no reliable D call. Between the trimmed V and J ends, which lost 3 bases and 4 bases, there was a span of 5 bases. The CDR3 sequence is 11 residues long. CDR1 is SGDLS and CDR2 is YYNGEE in the germline V gene. Written as DNA, the CDR3 is TGTGCCAGCAGCGCAGGTTACGAGCAGTACTTC. Amino acid sequence: CASSAGYEQYF.

The rearrangement links TRBV28 to TRBJ1-2; TRBD1 might be the D (6 bases). This CDR3 has 14 residues. The ends were cut back, 3 bases at V and 4 bases at J, with 12 bases in the middle. Germline loops: CDR1 MDHEN, CDR2 SYDVKM. CDR3 sequence reads: CASSFGGTLYGYTF. Written as DNA, the CDR3 is TGTGCCAGCAGTTTCGGTGGGACACTCTATGGCTACACCTTC.

The V and J genes are TRBV6-6 and TRBJ2-1; tentatively, D is TRBD2 (5 bases). CDR1 and CDR2 (germline): MNHNY, SVGAGI (reference sequence). The CDR3 is 16 amino acids. V was shortened by 5 bases and J by 5 bases, with 19 bases between the two germline ends. CDR3 in amino acids: CASSPRAGENNNEQFF. The CDR3, as DNA: TGTGCCAGCAGTCCCCGGGCGGGCGAGAATAACAATGAGCAGTTCTTC.

This clone occurred once. This rearrangement joins TRBV5-5 to TRBJ2-1; 7 bases fit TRBD2. This CDR3 region has 14 residues. Germline trimming cut 0 bases from V and 9 bases from J; bases unmatched to any gene: 6. The V gene's germline CDR1 is SGHKS and CDR2 YYEKEE (reference sequence). CDR3 in amino acids: CASSLERGRGEQFF. DNA of the CDR3: TGTGCCAGCAGCTTGGAACGGGGGAGGGGTGAGCAGTTCTTC.